The present T cell receptor (beta chain) was sequenced within a study of shared clonotypes between healthy human individuals. Looking at the study overall: Contributing individuals were a couple of females and a few males aged 18 to 49. Three CD4 naive, three CD4 memory, two CD8 naive and one CD8 memory plate were used per donor. Study-level findings and limits: Measured sharing among donors was expected to vary with sequencing depth. Genetic and exposure-history diversity was limited by the few donors.

In regard to this clone: The antigen remains undetermined.

Profiling relied on immunoSEQ multiplex PCR, and the TCRdb table lists in-frame clones only, not all of them. This sample has millions of clones; approximately 95% occur once, and the top ten carry roughly 0.36%. CDR3 length: 16 amino acids. CDR1 is KGHSH, CDR2 LQKENI, per germline. Trimming cost V 4 bases and J 1 base, with 17 bases left between them. This chain joins TRBV18 and TRBJ2-7; possibly TRBD2 for D (7 bases). What was sequenced was naive CD4+ T cells from PBMCs. Specified subset: CD45RA+ positively selected. This receptor was identified in a young man in good health. Some clones in this sample may be carry-over from other donors' samples. DNA of the CDR3: TGTGCCAGCTCACGGACAGCCCTAGCGGAATCCTACGAGCAGTACTTC. It codes for CASSRTALAESYEQYF.